This TCR beta chain was found in a study of cytomegalovirus exposure and HLA in healthy donors. Regarding the study as a whole: Accurate prediction of most subjects' HLA-A and HLA-B alleles from TCR beta sequences was reported. Rare TCR sequences predominated, though certain public TCRs were found in many donors.

Notes on this clone: Its antigen is not known.

Researchers ran the PCR with 60 Vbeta and 13 Jbeta primers. Sequencing used immunoSEQ multiplex PCR; TCRdb keeps in-frame clones, though not all of them. The data show around 150,000 clones, with roughly 81% seen just once and over 10% held by the top ten. The CDR3 loop spans 18 amino acids. Losses at the gene ends were 5 bases for V and 1 base for J; bases not matched to a gene: 8. Germline assignment: CDR1 SNHLY and CDR2 FYNNEI. The origin of this receptor is a woman between 45 and 65 years old in good health and CMV-seronegative. Sequenced: PBMCs. V usage is TRBV2 and J usage is TRBJ2-5; 15 bases agree with TRBD2. CDR3 residues: CASSRPGTSGGLQETQYF. The CDR3 DNA reads TGTGCCAGCAGTCGCCCCGGGACTAGCGGGGGGCTCCAAGAGACCCAGTACTTC.